This TCR beta chain appears in the sequencing data of a study of blood T cell repertoires in COVID-19 (dated by TCRdb to the early 2020s). For the study in its entirety: The collaborator samples originated in the United States, Italy and Spain and spanned the acute and convalescent phases of COVID-19. The prospective study material was composed of cDNA or gDNA derived from T cells, B-cell-depleted T cells, or PBMCs. Subjects who had been exposed to COVID-19, were actively infected with it, or had recovered from it provided the deeply sampled blood TCRbeta repertoires that made up the dataset. A freely available public database, intended as a resource for researchers studying the immune response to SARS-CoV-2, is where the repertoires were released. The samples were drawn from the first 160 participants of the ongoing ImmuneRACE study and from 1,254 subjects provided by 6 global collaborators. A de-identified subject ID, COVID-19 status, age in years and sex were almost always included in the sample metadata. Where HLA class I and class II types were available, the types were taken from metadata supplied by the sample provider, not from assay-based typing. What the study reported, not specific to this receptor: Clinical and demographic metadata were provided uncurated, with the amount varying by source and participant.

The immunoSEQ Assay, a bias-controlled multiplex PCR, was used to amplify TCRbeta CDR3 regions from genomic DNA. The paper's data handling went like this. Within the assay, amplification of reference gene primers was used to estimate how many nucleated cells each sample contained. To quantify the absolute abundance of each unique TCRbeta CDR3 rearrangement, sequence reads were collapsed and filtered. For each sample, productive Simpson clonality was calculated as the square root of Simpson's diversity index over productive rearrangements. This is the immuneACCESS table as TCRdb keeps it, with only in-frame sequences that have V and J called. A part of the clones is gone; compared with another copy, unresolved V genes explain less than half, and the rest is unexplained. V and J calls and clone size are those listed in that table; D and trimming were worked out from the DNA. This sample lists about 220,000 clones; roughly 84% were detected once. The ten largest make up less than 7% of the sample.

Note on this clone: It has no known antigen specificity. Qualities for individual bases were not recorded, and no much larger clone is one base off.

Participants in the prospective study were aged roughly 18 to 100 years, lived in 20 to 25 United States geographic areas, and enrolled through a virtual design. In the prospective study, cohorts were assigned on the basis of participant-reported clinical history obtained from a screening survey and a study questionnaire. For ImmuneRACE Cohort 3, a participant was defined as recovered based on two consecutive negative NP/OP PCR tests, clearance by a healthcare professional, or resolution of symptoms. In the prospective study, mobile phlebotomists collected whole blood, serum and a nasopharyngeal or oropharyngeal swab from each participant. Prospective study participants could optionally give additional blood draws and questionnaires over a roughly two-month period. Blood samples from the prospective study were shipped frozen or at room temperature prior to DNA extraction. The specimen sequenced was PBMCs or T cells enriched from blood (not recorded which). The origin of this receptor is a woman aged 40-49 years who had recovered from COVID-19.

In nucleotide form, the sequence is TGTGCCAGCAGCGAGACAGGGGCCCACGAGCAGTACTTC. This encodes CASSETGAHEQYF. The V and J genes are TRBV12-3 or TRBV12-4 and TRBJ2-7, and 8 junctional nucleotides match TRBD1. There are 13 amino acids in the CDR3, from cysteine to phenylalanine inclusive. Only CDR3 DNA is held: 39 bases, read in frame from base 1. The germline V and J ends show losses of 6 bases and 5 bases respectively, and no gene match explains 6 bases of the junction.